The rows below give T cell receptor beta chains drawn from one sample of a study of spatial heterogeneity in lung cancer. TCRdb independently ran MiXCR on the 5' RACE reads; one entry per CDR3 protein. The sample comprises thousands of distinct CDR3 sequences, almost 9.5% of which are singletons, and under 10% rests with the top ten. The material sequenced was lung tumor tissue, taken at surgery. Receptors were obtained from a male donor with early-stage non-small cell lung cancer. CDR3s include the opening cysteine and the closing phenylalanine or tryptophan.

TRBV5-1	TRBJ2-2	CASKDAGVAGELFF
TRBV28	TRBJ1-4	CASSFGADEKLFF
TRBV12-3/TRBV12-4	TRBJ2-3	CASRRAPSTDTQYF
TRBV29-1	TRBJ2-1	CSVAPGQVQQFF
TRBV20-1	TRBJ2-1	CSASSSGGLYNEQFF
TRBV7-8	TRBJ1-1	CASSSRQGAEAFF
TRBV5-6	TRBJ1-1	CASRGRGQDTEAFF
TRBV10-3	TRBJ1-5	CAIRPGQGDNQPQHF
TRBV5-1	TRBJ2-5	CASSLGLAGVGETQYF
TRBV10-3	TRBJ2-1	CAISESGGRGAYNEQFF
TRBV5-6	TRBJ1-5	CASSLTAPGQGGQPQHF
TRBV4-2	TRBJ1-1	CASSQRGSNTEAFF
TRBV27	TRBJ1-1	CASSRPGTGAFNTEAFF
TRBV27	TRBJ2-3	CASSSLAAVAGVLDTQYF
TRBV6-2/TRBV6-3	TRBJ1-1	CASSYLGDGTEAFF